This TCR beta chain was observed in a study of blood T cell repertoires in COVID-19. Study in general: T cells, B-cell-depleted T cells, or PBMCs supplied cDNA or gDNA.

Per the germline V gene, CDR1 is SEHNR and CDR2 is FQNEAQ (reference sequence). Trimming cost V 6 bases and J 3 bases; bases outside gene matches: 7. The CDR3 has 14 residues. Measured with immunoSEQ multiplex PCR; TCRdb has only the in-frame clones, and not every one. Of 400,000 to 550,000 clones in the sample, 70% to 90% were seen once. All enrollees were roughly 18 to 90 years old and from about 25 US areas. Cohorts were assigned according to the clinical history that participants reported. This sequence was found in a young woman with acute COVID-19. V gene TRBV7-9 combines with J gene TRBJ1-2; 7 bases are a match to TRBD1. Sequencing was carried out using PBMCs or T cells enriched from blood (not recorded which). CDR3 DNA: TGTGCCAGCAGTTTTGGACAGGAAGACTATGGCTACACCTTC. Translated, it gives CASSFGQEDYGYTF.